The 14 T cell receptor beta chains below come from one sample, sequenced in a study of T cell responses to AZD1222 COVID-19 vaccine. The repertoire was sequenced with immunoSEQ multiplex PCR; TCRdb's copy has only in-frame clones and lacks some. Here the sample spans 90,000 to 120,000 clones, approximately 86% being singletons. The sequences come from peripheral blood, collected on day 0 of AZD1222 vaccination. Receptors originate from an adult in good health.

V gene TRBV30 combines with J gene TRBJ2-1; D gene ambiguous. V lost 5 bases to trimming and J lost 9 bases, with 11 bases between them. This CDR3 is built from 11 residues. Germline V lookup: CDR1 GTSNPN, CDR2 SVGIG (reference sequence). CDR3 DNA sequence: TGTGCCTGGGGTGGATTTCGTGAGCAGTTCTTC. Translated, it gives CAWGGFREQFF. The whole variable domain, remainder taken from reference TRBV30 and TRBJ2-1, is SQTIHQWPATLVQPVGSPLSLECTVEGTSNPNLYWYRQAAGRGLQLLFYSVGIGQISSEVPQNLSASRPQDRQFILSSKKLLLSDSGFYLCAWGGFREQFFGPGTRLTVL.

The J gene is TRBJ2-1, the V gene TRBV6-5, with 9 bases lining up with TRBD2. CDR3 length equals 14 residues. Trimming took 10 bases from V and 7 from J; bases not matched to a gene: 11. From germline, CDR1 is MNHEY and CDR2 SVGAGI. CDR3 sequence: CATIAGATGNEQFF. The CDR3 DNA is TGTGCCACTATAGCGGGAGCGACGGGAAATGAGCAGTTCTTC.

CDR3 loop: CASSSQGYEQYF. CDR3 nucleotides: TGTGCCAGCAGTTCACAGGGTTACGAGCAGTACTTC. The rearrangement links TRBV27 to TRBJ2-7; maybe TRBD1 (6 bases). CDR3 size: 12 residues. Per the germline V gene, CDR1 is MNHEY and CDR2 is SMNVEV (reference sequence). V was pared by 4 bases and J by 4 bases, with 8 bases between.

This clone was detected once. The chain is built from TRBV2 and TRBJ2-2; D uncertain. The V and J ends lost 1 base and 4 bases respectively, with 7 bases between them. In germline, CDR1 is SNHLY, CDR2 FYNNEI. There are 14 residues in the CDR3. CDR3 region: CASSEVRVTGELFF. The CDR3 DNA is TGTGCCAGCAGTGAAGTAAGAGTCACCGGGGAGCTGTTTTTT.

This rearrangement joins TRBV9 to TRBJ1-5; D is perhaps TRBD1 (6 bases). The CDR3 runs 15 residues. V was cut by 3 bases and J by 0 bases, with 10 bases left in between. CDR1 and CDR2 (germline): SGDLS, YYNGEE. This CDR3 is CASSATGYSNQPQHF. CDR3 coding DNA: TGTGCCAGCAGCGCCACAGGGTATAGCAATCAGCCCCAGCATTTT.

The chain links TRBV3-1 (or the pseudogene TRBV3-2) to TRBJ1-5; D perhaps matches TRBD1 (6 bases). The germline V gene has CDR1 LGHDT and CDR2 YNNKEL (reference sequence). The CDR3 is made up of 15 amino acids. Trimming removed 3 bases at V and 3 bases at J, with 12 bases between. CDR3 amino acids: CASSHRQAFNQPQHF. CDR3 sequence (DNA): TGTGCCAGCAGCCATAGACAGGCCTTCAATCAGCCCCAGCATTTT.

A single count supports this clone. The chain combines TRBV2 with TRBJ1-2; D not certain. The CDR3 has 12 amino acids. CDR1 is SNHLY, CDR2 FYNNEI, per germline. V was clipped by 5 bases and J by 4 bases, with 8 bases between them. This CDR3 is CASSSTAYGYTF. For the CDR3, the DNA is TGTGCCAGCAGTTCTACAGCCTATGGCTACACCTTC.

The chain uses TRBV18 and TRBJ2-7, with no clear D. V was pared by 0 bases and J by 2 bases, with 8 bases between. The CDR3 spans 14 residues. CDR1 and CDR2 from the germline V gene are KGHSH and LQKENI. The CDR3 DNA is TGTGCCAGCTCACCACCAGGGATCCCCTACGAGCAGTACTTC. This sequence encodes CASSPPGIPYEQYF.

The chain couples TRBV4-3 to TRBJ2-3; 13 bases fit TRBD2. The trim removed 4 bases at V and 4 bases at J, leaving 5 bases unmatched. CDR1 is LGHNA and CDR2 is YSLEER in the germline V gene. The CDR3 loop spans 16 amino acids. DNA for the CDR3: TGCGCCAGCAGCCTGGGGACTAGCGGGAACTCAGATACGCAGTATTTT. Its protein product is CASSLGTSGNSDTQYF.

This chain uses TRBV3-1 (or the pseudogene TRBV3-2) with TRBJ1-3; D is perhaps TRBD1 (5 bases). The CDR3 length is 14 residues. The V end lost 4 bases, the J end lost 1 base, and 8 bases lay between the germline ends. Germline V gene sequence: CDR1 LGHDT, CDR2 YNNKEL (reference sequence). For the CDR3, the DNA is TGTGCCAGCAGCCCTAGGGGTTCTGGAAACACCATATATTTT. Protein: CASSPRGSGNTIYF.

The table lists this clone with a few counts. The same CDR3 is also encoded by other DNA sequences in this sample. The gene calls are TRBV18 and TRBJ1-2; D is undetermined. The CDR3 has 14 amino acids. Germline CDR1 is KGHSH and CDR2 is LQKENI. V was cut by 3 bases and J by 5 bases, with 13 bases left in between. The DNA of the CDR3 is TGTGCCAGCTCACCCCCGACCGAGTCGTATGGCTACACCTTC. It encodes CASSPPTESYGYTF.

This chain joins TRBV27 and TRBJ2-2, with no clear D. Germline V gene data show CDR1 as MNHEY and CDR2 as SMNVEV (reference sequence). Trimming pared 4 bases from V and 6 bases from J, leaving 21 bases between. The CDR3 totals 17 residues. The DNA of the CDR3 is TGTGCCAGCAGTTCTGTAGAAAGGGTGGTCCGTTCCGGGGAGCTGTTTTTT. This sequence encodes CASSSVERVVRSGELFF.

This chain joins TRBV9 and TRBJ1-1, with 7 nucleotides matching TRBD1. CDR3 length: 15 amino acids. From germline, CDR1 is SGDLS and CDR2 YYNGEE. V was pared by 0 bases and J by 1 base, with 3 bases of the junction left unmatched. In DNA, the CDR3 is TGTGCCAGCAGCGTAGGAGGACAGGCGAACACTGAAGCTTTCTTT. Translation gives CASSVGGQANTEAFF.

This clone was seen just once. The chain combines TRBV30 with TRBJ2-7; a weak D match, TRBD2 (5 bases). Germline V lookup: CDR1 GTSNPN, CDR2 SVGIG (reference sequence). The CDR3 is 15 amino acids. The germline V and J ends were trimmed by 2 bases and 0 bases, with 14 bases remaining between them. The DNA of the CDR3 is TGTGCCTGGAGTTCTAGAGGGAGCCCCTCCTACGAGCAGTACTTC. This encodes CAWSSRGSPSYEQYF.